This TCR beta chain originates from a study of blood T cell repertoires in COVID-19. Study details: Sites in the United States, Italy and Spain provided acute and convalescent COVID-19 samples. Sources were T cells, B-cell-depleted T cells, or PBMCs; the material itself was cDNA or gDNA.

This CDR3 contains 14 residues. Germline V gene lookup returns CDR1 MNHNY and CDR2 SVGAGI (reference sequence). Trimming shortened V by 7 bases and J by 7 bases, and 19 bases separated the two germline ends. TCRdb's table, derived via immunoSEQ multiplex PCR, lists solely in-frame clones and lacks some. The sample holds 450,000 to 500,000 clones, 70% to 90% seen once. The sequencing input was peripheral blood. The gene calls are TRBV6-6 and TRBJ1-1, with D possibly matching TRBD1 (6 bases). The TCR sequence derives from a human donor in a cohort sampled during active COVID-19. CDR3 nucleotides: TGTGCCAGCACCCAATTACAGGGACCCCTTGAAGCTTTCTTT. Amino acids: CASTQLQGPLEAFF.